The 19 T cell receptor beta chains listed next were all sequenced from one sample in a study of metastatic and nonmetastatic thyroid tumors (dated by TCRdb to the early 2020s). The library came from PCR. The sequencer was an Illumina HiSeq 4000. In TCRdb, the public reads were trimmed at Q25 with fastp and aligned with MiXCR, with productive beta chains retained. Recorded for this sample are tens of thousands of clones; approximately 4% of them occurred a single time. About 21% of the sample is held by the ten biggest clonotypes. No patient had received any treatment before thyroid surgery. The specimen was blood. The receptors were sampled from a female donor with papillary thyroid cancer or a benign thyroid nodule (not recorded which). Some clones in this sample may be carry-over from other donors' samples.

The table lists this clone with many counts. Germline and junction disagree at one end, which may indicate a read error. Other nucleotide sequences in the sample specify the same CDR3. CDR3 in amino acids: CSGRLHQNNYGYTF. The CDR3 DNA follows: TGCAGTGGTAGACTGCACCAGAATAACTATGGCTACACCTTC. The chain employs TRBV20-1 and TRBJ1-2, with no clear D. The CDR3 runs to 14 residues. The germline gives CDR1 DFQATT, CDR2 SNEGSKA (reference sequence).

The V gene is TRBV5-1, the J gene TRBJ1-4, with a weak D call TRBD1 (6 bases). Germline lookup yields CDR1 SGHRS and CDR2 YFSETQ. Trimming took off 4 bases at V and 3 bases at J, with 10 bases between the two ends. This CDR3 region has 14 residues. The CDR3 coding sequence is TGCGCCAGCAGCGCCGGACAGCCTAATGAAAAACTGTTTTTT. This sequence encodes CASSAGQPNEKLFF.

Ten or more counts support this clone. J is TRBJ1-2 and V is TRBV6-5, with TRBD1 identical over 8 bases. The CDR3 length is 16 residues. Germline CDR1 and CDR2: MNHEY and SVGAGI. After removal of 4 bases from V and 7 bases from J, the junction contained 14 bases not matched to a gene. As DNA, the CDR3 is TGTGCCAGCAGTTTTAGGGCAGGGGGCACTTTTGGTGGCTACACCTTC. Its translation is CASSFRAGGTFGGYTF.

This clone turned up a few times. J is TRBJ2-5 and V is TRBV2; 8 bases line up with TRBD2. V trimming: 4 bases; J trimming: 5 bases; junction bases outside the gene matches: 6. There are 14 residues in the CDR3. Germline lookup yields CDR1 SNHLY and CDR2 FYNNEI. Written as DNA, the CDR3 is TGTGCCAGCAGTGTATCTAGCGGGCTGGAGACCCAGTACTTC. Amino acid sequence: CASSVSSGLETQYF.

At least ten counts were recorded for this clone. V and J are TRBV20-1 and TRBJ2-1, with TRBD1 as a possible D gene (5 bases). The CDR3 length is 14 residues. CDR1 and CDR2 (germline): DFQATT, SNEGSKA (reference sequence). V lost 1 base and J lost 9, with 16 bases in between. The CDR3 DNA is TGCAGTGCTAGAGTCACAGGTGACATGGGTGAGCAGTTCTTC. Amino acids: CSARVTGDMGEQFF.

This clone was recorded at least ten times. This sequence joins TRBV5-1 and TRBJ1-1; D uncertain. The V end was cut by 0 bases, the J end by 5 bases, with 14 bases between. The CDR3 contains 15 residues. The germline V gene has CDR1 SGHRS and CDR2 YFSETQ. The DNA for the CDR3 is TGCGCCAGCAGCTTGGTAGGTGGGAGTGAGACTGAAGCTTTCTTT. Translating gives CASSLVGGSETEAFF. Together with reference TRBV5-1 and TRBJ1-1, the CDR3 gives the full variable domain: KAGVTQTPRYLIKTRGQQVTLSCSPISGHRSVSWYQQTPGQGLQFLFEYFSETQRNKGNFPGRFSGRQFSNSRSEMNVSTLELGDSALYLCASSLVGGSETEAFFGQGTRLTVV.

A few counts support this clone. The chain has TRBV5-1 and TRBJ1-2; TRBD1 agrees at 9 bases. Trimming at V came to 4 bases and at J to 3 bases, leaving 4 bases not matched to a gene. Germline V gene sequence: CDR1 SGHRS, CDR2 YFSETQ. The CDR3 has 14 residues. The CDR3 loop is CASSEDRGDYGYTF. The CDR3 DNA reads TGCGCCAGCAGCGAAGACAGGGGGGACTATGGCTACACCTTC.

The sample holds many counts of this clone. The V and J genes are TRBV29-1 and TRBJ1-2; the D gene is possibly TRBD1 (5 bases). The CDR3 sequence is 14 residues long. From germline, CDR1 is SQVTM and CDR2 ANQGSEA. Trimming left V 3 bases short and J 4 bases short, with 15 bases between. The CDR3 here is CSVDAGGAGYGYTF. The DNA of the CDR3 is TGCAGCGTTGACGCAGGAGGGGCGGGCTATGGCTACACCTTC.

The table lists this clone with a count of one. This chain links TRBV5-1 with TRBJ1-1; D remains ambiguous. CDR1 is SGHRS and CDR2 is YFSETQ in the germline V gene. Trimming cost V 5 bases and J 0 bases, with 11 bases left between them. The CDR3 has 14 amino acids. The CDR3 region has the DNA TGCGCCAGCAGGATCGGAGCTATGAACACTGAAGCTTTCTTT. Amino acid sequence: CASRIGAMNTEAFF. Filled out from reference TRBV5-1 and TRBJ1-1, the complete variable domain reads KAGVTQTPRYLIKTRGQQVTLSCSPISGHRSVSWYQQTPGQGLQFLFEYFSETQRNKGNFPGRFSGRQFSNSRSEMNVSTLELGDSALYLCASRIGAMNTEAFFGQGTRLTVV.

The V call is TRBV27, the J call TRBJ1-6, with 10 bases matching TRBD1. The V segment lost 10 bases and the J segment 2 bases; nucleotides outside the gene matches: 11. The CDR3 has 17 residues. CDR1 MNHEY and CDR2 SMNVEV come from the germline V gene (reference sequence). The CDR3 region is CATRSRQGATYNSPLHF. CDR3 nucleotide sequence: TGTGCCACCCGGTCCAGACAGGGGGCGACCTATAATTCACCCCTCCACTTT.

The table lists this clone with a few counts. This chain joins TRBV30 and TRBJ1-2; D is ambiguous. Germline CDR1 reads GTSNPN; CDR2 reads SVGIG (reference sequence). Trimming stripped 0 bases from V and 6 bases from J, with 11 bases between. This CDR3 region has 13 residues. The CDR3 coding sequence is TGTGCCTGGAGTGTAAGGACGAACGATGGCTACACCTTC. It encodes CAWSVRTNDGYTF.

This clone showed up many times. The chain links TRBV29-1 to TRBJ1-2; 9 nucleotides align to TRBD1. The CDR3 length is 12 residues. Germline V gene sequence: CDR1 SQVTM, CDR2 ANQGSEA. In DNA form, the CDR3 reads TGCAACGTATCGGACAGGGGCTATGGCTACACCTTC. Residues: CNVSDRGYGYTF.

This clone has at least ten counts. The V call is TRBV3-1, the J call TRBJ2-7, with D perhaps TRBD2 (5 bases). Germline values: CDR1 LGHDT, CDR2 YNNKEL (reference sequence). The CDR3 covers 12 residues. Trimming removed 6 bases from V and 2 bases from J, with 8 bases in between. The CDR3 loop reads CASSYSAYEQYF. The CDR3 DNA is TGTGCCAGCAGTTATAGCGCCTACGAGCAGTACTTC.

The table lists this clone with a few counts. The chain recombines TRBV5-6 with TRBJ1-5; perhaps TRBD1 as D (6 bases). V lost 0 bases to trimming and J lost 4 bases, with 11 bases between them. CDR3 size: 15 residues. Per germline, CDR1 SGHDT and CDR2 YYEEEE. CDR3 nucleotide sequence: TGTGCCAGCAGCTTGGGGGGGCAGGGGAATCAGCCCCAGCATTTT. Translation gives CASSLGGQGNQPQHF.

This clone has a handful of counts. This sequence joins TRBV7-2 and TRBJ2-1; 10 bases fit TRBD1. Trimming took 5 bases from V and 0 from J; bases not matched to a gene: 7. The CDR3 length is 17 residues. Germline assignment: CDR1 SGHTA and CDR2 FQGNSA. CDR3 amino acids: CASSTGTGANSYNEQFF. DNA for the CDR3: TGTGCCAGCAGCACCGGGACAGGGGCAAACTCCTACAATGAGCAGTTCTTC.

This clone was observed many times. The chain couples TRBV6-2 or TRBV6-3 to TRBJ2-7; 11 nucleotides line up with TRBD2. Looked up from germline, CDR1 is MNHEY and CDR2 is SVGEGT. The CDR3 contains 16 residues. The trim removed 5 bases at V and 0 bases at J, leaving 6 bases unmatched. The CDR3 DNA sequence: TGTGCCAGCAGTAGAACTAGCGGGGGAACCTCCTACGAGCAGTACTTC. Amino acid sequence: CASSRTSGGTSYEQYF.

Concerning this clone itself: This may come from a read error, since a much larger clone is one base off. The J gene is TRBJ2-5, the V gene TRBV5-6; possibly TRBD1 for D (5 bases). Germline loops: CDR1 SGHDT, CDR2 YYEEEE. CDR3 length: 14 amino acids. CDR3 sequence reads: CTSSLMTAQETQYF. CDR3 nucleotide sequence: TGTACCAGCAGCTTGATGACAGCACAAGAGACCCAGTACTTC.

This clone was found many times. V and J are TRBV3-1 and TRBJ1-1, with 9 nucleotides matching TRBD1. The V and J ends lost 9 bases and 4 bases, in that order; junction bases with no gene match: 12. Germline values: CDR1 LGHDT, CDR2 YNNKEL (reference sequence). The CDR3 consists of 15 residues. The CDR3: CASFPGQGKATEAFF. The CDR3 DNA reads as TGTGCCAGTTTCCCGGGACAGGGAAAGGCCACTGAAGCTTTCTTT.

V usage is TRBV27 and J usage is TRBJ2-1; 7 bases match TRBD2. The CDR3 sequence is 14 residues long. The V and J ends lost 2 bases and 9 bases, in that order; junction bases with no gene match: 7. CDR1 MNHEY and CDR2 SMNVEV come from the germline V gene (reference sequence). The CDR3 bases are TGTGCCAGCAGTTTAAACTTCTTAGCGGGTGAGCAGTTCTTC. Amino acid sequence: CASSLNFLAGEQFF.